This T cell receptor beta chain originates from a study of blood T cells in healthy people across ages. Of note for this clonotype: Its antigen is not known.

A second about 6 to 12 cycle PCR used barcoded and J-beta primers. TCRdb re-derived calls from the 5' RACE reads in MiXCR, one entry per CDR3 protein. The sample shows 780,000 or so distinct CDR3 sequences, 56% of them seen only once. Extractions gave at least 5 micrograms of total RNA per sample. Study-wide results and caveats: More naive CD4+ cells and higher diversity were found in long-lived than in aged donors.

Between the trimmed V and J ends, which lost 0 bases and 4 bases, there was a span of 8 bases. The CDR3 totals 14 residues. CDR1 and CDR2 from the germline V gene are SGHVS and FQNEAQ. The V and J genes are TRBV7-8 and TRBJ2-3; a possible D gene is TRBD2 (5 bases). This receptor was obtained from a middle-aged man in good health. Sample: blood. The CDR3 sequence is CASSLAGVSDTQYF. The CDR3 DNA is TGTGCCAGCAGCTTAGCGGGAGTATCAGATACGCAGTATTTT.